This entry lists 27 T cell receptor beta chains sequenced from one sample in a study of T cell responses to AZD1222 COVID-19 vaccine. Sequencing was performed with immunoSEQ multiplex PCR; in TCRdb, only in-frame clones are kept and a portion is missing. The table lists 75,000 to 90,000 clones, 60% to 80% of them singletons. The input for sequencing was peripheral blood, taken on day 0 of AZD1222 vaccination. Receptor source: an adult in good health.

The chain links TRBV19 to TRBJ2-1; 7 bases align to TRBD2. The CDR3 covers 15 residues. The V and J ends lost 2 bases and 7 bases, in that order; junction bases with no gene match: 8. CDR1 and CDR2 from the germline V gene are LNHDA and SQIVND (reference sequence). CDR3 region: CASSILAGAANEQFF. CDR3 nucleotides: TGTGCCAGTAGTATATTGGCGGGAGCGGCTAATGAGCAGTTCTTC.

In this sample, this clone turned up once. The gene calls are TRBV6-5 and TRBJ2-7, with D possibly matching TRBD2 (5 bases). V lost 8 bases, J lost 1 base, and 15 bases lay in between. CDR1 is MNHEY, CDR2 SVGAGI, per germline. This CDR3 has 14 residues. The DNA for the CDR3 is TGTGCCAGCTGCCGCCAGAGGGATTCCTACGAGCAGTACTTC. Its protein product is CASCRQRDSYEQYF.

The chain joins TRBV19 to TRBJ1-1; 9 bases agree with TRBD1. This CDR3 has 15 amino acids. V trimming: 2 bases; J trimming: 5 bases; junction bases outside the gene matches: 6. The germline V gene encodes CDR1 LNHDA and CDR2 SQIVND (reference sequence). CDR3 sequence (DNA): TGTGCCAGTAGTATATTGGGACAGGGAGGGACTGAAGCTTTCTTT. It is translated as CASSILGQGGTEAFF.

The V and J genes are TRBV5-1 and TRBJ2-1, with 9 nucleotides matching TRBD1. The CDR3 length is 14 residues. J gave up 4 bases and V 3 bases, and 2 bases lay outside the gene matches. Per the germline V gene, CDR1 is SGHRS and CDR2 is YFSETQ. The CDR3 is CASSSGTGYNEQFF. The CDR3 bases are TGCGCCAGCAGCTCCGGGACAGGGTACAATGAGCAGTTCTTC.

The chain links TRBV28 to TRBJ1-5; no firm D call. The V and J ends lost 5 bases and 9 bases respectively, with 11 bases between them. The CDR3 spans 12 residues. CDR1 MDHEN and CDR2 SYDVKM come from the germline V gene. The CDR3 protein is CASSPLLWPQHF. Here the CDR3 DNA reads TGTGCCAGCAGTCCGTTGTTGTGGCCCCAGCATTTT.

The gene calls are TRBV7-2 and TRBJ1-6; D may be TRBD1 (5 bases). The germline V gene encodes CDR1 SGHTA and CDR2 FQGNSA. With 6 bases removed from V and 5 bases from J, the gap between germline ends came to 17 bases. CDR3 length: 16 amino acids. Here the CDR3 DNA reads TGTGCCAGCAGGCAGTCAGGGTCAGATCATAATTCACCCCTCCACTTT. Protein sequence: CASRQSGSDHNSPLHF.

This clone was found a few times. This chain joins TRBV24-1 and TRBJ1-2; no clear D gene. The CDR3 is made up of 16 amino acids. From germline, CDR1 is KGHDR and CDR2 SFDVKD. V gave up 5 bases and J gave up 7 bases, with 22 bases separating them. The CDR3 protein is CATSGFKERDRSGYTF. CDR3 in DNA: TGTGCCACCAGTGGGTTCAAGGAACGAGATCGATCTGGCTACACCTTC.

The chain has TRBV5-1 and TRBJ1-4, with D possibly TRBD1 on 6 matching bases. V was clipped by 0 bases and J by 3 bases, with 12 bases between them. Germline loops: CDR1 SGHRS, CDR2 YFSETQ. The CDR3 is 16 amino acids. The CDR3: CASSLAPGGANEKLFF. The CDR3 DNA reads TGCGCCAGCAGCTTGGCCCCTGGGGGCGCTAATGAAAAACTGTTTTTT.

This clone showed up just a few times. The chain links TRBV5-1 to TRBJ1-6, with 7 bases fitting TRBD1. The CDR3 has 14 amino acids. V was pared by 4 bases and J by 9 bases, with 7 bases of the junction left unmatched. Germline V gene data show CDR1 as SGHRS and CDR2 as YFSETQ. The CDR3 DNA reads as TGCGCCAGCAGCCAGGGGGAGGGAGGTTCACCCCTCCACTTT. Amino acids: CASSQGEGGSPLHF.

In this sample, this clone turned up once. This sequence joins TRBV29-1 and TRBJ1-1, with 9 bases that match TRBD1. Per the germline V gene, CDR1 is SQVTM and CDR2 is ANQGSEA. The CDR3 is 14 amino acids. The ends lost 6 bases at V and 5 bases at J; junction bases unmatched: 10. The CDR3 sequence: CSVIQGAFGTEAFF. The CDR3 coding sequence is TGCAGCGTAATACAGGGGGCTTTCGGGACTGAAGCTTTCTTT.

Only one count was recorded for this clone. The DNA of the CDR3 is TGTGCCAGCTCCGGGGGGATTGACAATGAGCAGTTCTTC. This translates into CASSGGIDNEQFF. The chain recombines TRBV11-2 with TRBJ2-1, with TRBD2 matching 7 bases. CDR1 and CDR2 (germline): SGHAT, FQNNGV. J lost 5 bases, V lost 8 bases, and 6 bases had no gene match. CDR3 length: 13 amino acids.

The chain has TRBV29-1 and TRBJ2-3; a weak D match, TRBD1 (5 bases). There are 13 residues in the CDR3. V lost 7 bases and J lost 6, with 17 bases in between. Germline V gene lookup returns CDR1 SQVTM and CDR2 ANQGSEA. The CDR3 DNA is TGCAGCGCCCTGACAGAACTTATGGATACGCAGTATTTT. It yields the protein CSALTELMDTQYF.

This clone turned up a few times. V usage is TRBV7-8 and J usage is TRBJ1-6; 8 nucleotides match TRBD1. V was pared by 5 bases and J by 10 bases, with 10 bases of the junction left unmatched. This CDR3 is 15 amino acids long. Germline V lookup: CDR1 SGHVS, CDR2 FQNEAQ. The CDR3 reads CASSPGQGGNSPLHF. The CDR3, as DNA: TGTGCCAGCAGCCCAGGACAGGGAGGAAACTCACCCCTCCACTTT.

The rearrangement joins TRBV7-9 to TRBJ2-2, with D perhaps matching TRBD1 (6 bases). The CDR3 length is 18 residues. Trimming removed 6 bases at V and 2 bases at J, with 22 bases between. CDR1 SEHNR and CDR2 FQNEAQ come from the germline V gene (reference sequence). CDR3 coding DNA: TGTGCCAGCAGGGACAGACTGGGGGCCATGGAAAACACCGGGGAGCTGTTTTTT. It translates to CASRDRLGAMENTGELFF.

This clone is a singleton in its sample. The gene calls are TRBV27 and TRBJ2-7; D unclear. This CDR3 has 13 amino acids. Germline V gene sequence: CDR1 MNHEY, CDR2 SMNVEV (reference sequence). V gave up 5 bases and J gave up 2 bases, with 10 bases separating them. This chain's CDR3 is CASSATFPYEQYF. The CDR3 DNA reads as TGTGCCAGCAGTGCGACTTTTCCCTACGAGCAGTACTTC.

The V and J genes are TRBV7-9 and TRBJ1-1; no clear D. The length of the CDR3 is 12 residues. V was cut by 2 bases and J by 3 bases, with 4 bases left in between. The germline V gene has CDR1 SEHNR and CDR2 FQNEAQ (reference sequence). The CDR3 here is CASSLMDTEAFF. In DNA, the CDR3 is TGTGCCAGCAGCTTAATGGACACTGAAGCTTTCTTT.

In this sample, this clone turned up a few times. This chain joins TRBV11-3 and TRBJ2-5; unclear D gene. V lost 1 base and J 4 bases, leaving 7 bases between the germline ends. The CDR3 is made up of 13 amino acids. Germline CDR1 is SGHNT and CDR2 is YENEEA. DNA of the CDR3: TGTGCCAGCAGCTTAGGACCTTTAGAGACCCAGTACTTC. Translating gives CASSLGPLETQYF.

The genes are TRBV28 and TRBJ2-5; D remains unclear. V was cut by 5 bases and J by 1 base, with 14 bases left in between. Germline V lookup: CDR1 MDHEN, CDR2 SYDVKM. The CDR3 extends over 15 amino acids. The CDR3 DNA follows: TGTGCCAGCAGTACGGCCGCGTGGACCCAAGAGACCCAGTACTTC. It translates to CASSTAAWTQETQYF.

V and J are TRBV5-1 and TRBJ2-2; TRBD2 is a possible D gene (5 bases). Germline CDR1 SGHRS, CDR2 YFSETQ. Trimming pared 4 bases from V and 4 bases from J, leaving 14 bases between. This CDR3 contains 15 residues. Here the CDR3 DNA reads TGCGCCAGCAGCCGGTCGGGGTTCGGCACCGGGGAGCTGTTTTTT. It specifies CASSRSGFGTGELFF.

J is TRBJ1-5 and V is TRBV28, with D perhaps TRBD1 (6 bases). This CDR3 contains 15 residues. From germline, CDR1 is MDHEN and CDR2 SYDVKM. V lost 2 bases and J lost 5, with 13 bases in between. The CDR3 is CASSLNRGGDQPQHF. Written as DNA, the CDR3 is TGTGCCAGCAGTTTAAATCGAGGGGGTGATCAGCCCCAGCATTTT.

This chain uses TRBV5-1 with TRBJ2-1; D is unresolved. This CDR3 has 14 residues. The V and J ends lost 0 bases and 7 bases respectively, with 11 bases between them. The germline V gene has CDR1 SGHRS and CDR2 YFSETQ. CDR3 bases: TGCGCCAGCAGCTTGGGTTCCGGAGCGAATGAGCAGTTCTTC. Translated: CASSLGSGANEQFF.

The rearrangement uses TRBV6-5 and TRBJ2-1; 7 nucleotides match TRBD1. The CDR3 is 14 residues long. Germline loops: CDR1 MNHEY, CDR2 SVGAGI. The junction had 5 bases not matched to a gene; V was cut back by 6 bases and J by 3 bases. CDR3 DNA: TGTGCCAGCAGCGGACAGGATATCTACAATGAGCAGTTCTTC. Translated, it gives CASSGQDIYNEQFF.

This clone has just a few counts. The V and J genes are TRBV30 and TRBJ1-6; maybe TRBD1 (6 bases). The length of the CDR3 is 15 residues. Germline values: CDR1 GTSNPN, CDR2 SVGIG (reference sequence). V dropped 2 bases and J dropped 7 bases, with 15 bases sitting between them. The CDR3 here is CAWSTGKIGNSPLHF. The CDR3 region has the DNA TGTGCCTGGAGTACAGGGAAGATTGGCAATTCACCCCTCCACTTT.

The chain links TRBV6-5 to TRBJ1-1, with 7 bases identical to TRBD1. The V and J ends lost 5 bases and 8 bases, in that order; junction bases with no gene match: 8. CDR3 size: 13 residues. Germline CDR1 reads MNHEY; CDR2 reads SVGAGI. This chain's CDR3 is CASSRRDRAEAFF. In DNA form, the CDR3 reads TGTGCCAGCAGTCGCCGCGACAGGGCGGAAGCTTTCTTT.

This clone was counted once. The chain is built from TRBV29-1 and TRBJ2-3, with 13 bases identical to TRBD2. Germline values: CDR1 SQVTM, CDR2 ANQGSEA. V gave up 4 bases and J gave up 4 bases; unmatched junction bases: 8. This CDR3 is built from 16 residues. CDR3 amino acids: CSVVGLAGVWADTQYF. The CDR3 DNA sequence: TGCAGCGTTGTTGGACTAGCGGGAGTATGGGCAGATACGCAGTATTTT.

Details on this clone: This CDR3 is also generated by other DNA sequences in the sample. J is TRBJ2-2 and V is TRBV18; D uncertain. The CDR3 is 13 residues long. V was trimmed by 6 bases and J by 0 bases, leaving 5 bases between them. CDR1 and CDR2 (germline): KGHSH, LQKENI. CDR3 nucleotides: TGTGCCAGCTCTCCCCCGAACACCGGGGAGCTGTTTTTT. It is translated as CASSPPNTGELFF.

The V and J genes are TRBV5-1 and TRBJ2-1; 9 bases fit TRBD2. The CDR3 runs 14 residues. V was clipped by 0 bases and J by 7 bases; unmatched bases: 2. The V gene's germline CDR1 is SGHRS and CDR2 YFSETQ. CDR3 in DNA: TGCGCCAGCAGCTTGGGCGGGAGGGCTAATGAGCAGTTCTTC. It codes for CASSLGGRANEQFF.